This record covers a single T cell receptor beta chain. Its target is not known. The source of the sample is a study of cytomegalovirus exposure and HLA in healthy donors. Overall study context: One earlier analysis, a look at roughly 180 million T cells, found some 120 million unique TCR beta sequences. Early released data comprised 75 million to 100 million unique TCRs from HLA-typed donors.

13 Jbeta primers and 60 Vbeta primers were used for the PCR. Profiled with immunoSEQ multiplex PCR; TCRdb holds only in-frame clones, not every one. The sample has approximately 160,000 clones; about 80% are singletons. V shed 6 bases, J shed 5 bases, and the junction held 18 bases outside the gene matches. CDR3 size: 18 residues. In germline, CDR1 is SNHLY, CDR2 FYNNEI. Study-wide results and limits: HLA restriction was apparent for most CMV-associated TCR beta chains in a later analysis. A later analysis linked a missense variant in DCLRE1C to the trimming of TCR beta V and J genes.

The sequenced sample consisted of PBMCs. The chain recombines TRBV2 with TRBJ1-4; TRBD1 aligns across 7 bases. The clonotype originates from a man aged 18 to 35 in good health and CMV-seronegative. The CDR3 nucleotides are TGTGCCAGCAGCGTACAGGGGATGCGACCCCGACCAAATGAAAAACTGTTTTTT. It encodes CASSVQGMRPRPNEKLFF.